Described below is a single TCR beta chain sequence and its context. This receptor's antigen is unknown. Base qualities were left out, and no much larger clone turns up one base away. Whole blood was collected in K2EDTA tubes by collaborating institutions according to the institutions' own protocols. For TCRbeta analysis, collaborators shipped samples as frozen whole blood, isolated PBMCs, or DNA extracted from either of those sample types. This sample was included in a study of blood T cell repertoires in COVID-19 (dated by TCRdb to about 2020). Background on the whole study: Samples covering the acute and convalescent phases of COVID-19 were provided by collaborators in the United States, Italy and Spain. The prospective study material was composed of cDNA or gDNA derived from T cells, B-cell-depleted T cells, or PBMCs. Subjects who had been exposed to COVID-19, were actively infected with it, or had recovered from it provided the deeply sampled blood TCRbeta repertoires that made up the dataset. The repertoires were released in a freely available public database intended as a resource for research on the immune response to SARS-CoV-2. Samples were obtained from the ongoing ImmuneRACE study (first 160 participants) and from 1,000 to 1,500 subjects provided by 6 global collaborators. Sample metadata almost always included a de-identified subject ID, COVID-19 status, age in years and sex. Where HLA class I and class II types were available, the types were taken from metadata supplied by the sample provider, not from assay-based typing.

The germline V and J ends show losses of 6 bases and 7 bases respectively, and no gene match explains 13 bases of the junction. CDR1 and CDR2, per the germline V gene, are MNHEY and SVGAGI. The CDR3 has 15 amino acids, counting the end cysteine and phenylalanine. Just CDR3 DNA is preserved here, 45 bases in frame from base 1. The paper as a whole reports these results and caveats: Clinical and demographic metadata were provided uncurated, with the amount varying by source and participant.

TCRbeta CDR3 regions were amplified from genomic DNA by means of the immunoSEQ Assay, a bias-controlled multiplex PCR. Concerning the study's data processing: Within the assay, amplification of reference gene primers was used to estimate how many nucleated cells each sample contained. Sequence reads were collapsed and filtered to measure the absolute abundance of every unique TCRbeta CDR3 rearrangement. For each sample, productive Simpson clonality was calculated by taking the square root of Simpson's diversity index across productive rearrangements. Entries here come from immuneACCESS through TCRdb and include only in-frame sequences with V and J called. Some clones fail to appear in such tables; in the studies checked, an unresolved V gene covers under half of the shortfall, and the cause of the remainder is unknown. Clone size and V and J calls were adopted from that table, with D and trimming inferred from the DNA. The sample has tens of thousands of clones on record, around 92% of them singletons. The ten largest clones add up to under 7.5% of the sample.

The sequencing sample was made of peripheral blood. In this chain, TRBV6-5 is recombined with TRBJ2-7; 9 junctional bases match TRBD1. This TCR was recovered from a woman aged 60-75 years with active COVID-19. The DNA sequence reads TGTGCCAGCAGGCCCCCGGGACAGGGATTTGGGGAGCAGTACTTC. Its amino acids are CASRPPGQGFGEQYF.